This T cell receptor (beta chain) derives from a study of chemoradiotherapy in HPV16-positive cancers. Points from the study as a whole: Functional assays defining HPV-specific T cells used only two HPV16-positive patients. Non-HPV-specific T cells did not expand in tumors during treatment, whereas candidate HPV-specific clones and E7-related motifs did.

The CDR3 has 19 amino acids. The ends lost 4 bases at V and 2 bases at J; junction bases unmatched: 15. The germline CDR1 and CDR2 sequences are SGHRS and YFSETQ. This table comes from immunoSEQ multiplex PCR, and its TCRdb copy is limited to in-frame clones, with some not included. The table records under 15,000 clones, over 70% of them present only once. Comments on this clone: The antigen is undetermined.

The receptor was derived from a human donor with HPV-associated anogenital cancer. The sample was gathered from a patient who underwent chemoradiotherapy. The rearrangement joins TRBV5-1 to TRBJ1-1; TRBD1 matches 12 bases. CDR3 amino acids: CASSPSRDRGRNVNTEAFF. The CDR3 coding sequence is TGCGCCAGCAGCCCGTCCCGGGACAGGGGGCGAAATGTAAACACTGAAGCTTTCTTT.